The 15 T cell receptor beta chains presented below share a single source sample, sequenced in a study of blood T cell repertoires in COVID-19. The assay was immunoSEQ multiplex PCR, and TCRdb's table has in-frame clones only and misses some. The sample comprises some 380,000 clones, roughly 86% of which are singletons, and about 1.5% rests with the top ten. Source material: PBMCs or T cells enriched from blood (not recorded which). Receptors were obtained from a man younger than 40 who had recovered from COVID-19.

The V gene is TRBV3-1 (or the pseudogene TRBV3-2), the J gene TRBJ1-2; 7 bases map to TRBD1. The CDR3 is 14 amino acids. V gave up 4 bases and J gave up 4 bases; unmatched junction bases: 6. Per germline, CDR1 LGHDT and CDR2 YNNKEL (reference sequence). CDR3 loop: CASSPEGARYGYTF. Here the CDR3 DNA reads TGTGCCAGCAGCCCCGAGGGGGCGCGCTATGGCTACACCTTC.

The CDR3 spells CASSPAGVNTDTQYF. In nucleotides, the CDR3 is TGCGCCAGCAGCCCCGCGGGGGTGAACACAGATACGCAGTATTTT. This rearrangement joins TRBV4-3 to TRBJ2-3, with 7 bases matching TRBD2. The CDR3 spans 15 residues. The germline gives CDR1 LGHNA, CDR2 YSLEER. V lost 4 bases, J lost 2 bases, and 6 bases stayed unmatched.

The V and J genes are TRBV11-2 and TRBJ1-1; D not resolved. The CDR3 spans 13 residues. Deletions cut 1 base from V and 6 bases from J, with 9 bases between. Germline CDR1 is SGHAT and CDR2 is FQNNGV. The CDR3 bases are TGTGCCAGCAGCTTAGTGGGAGGCGCTGAAGCTTTCTTT. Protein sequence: CASSLVGGAEAFF.

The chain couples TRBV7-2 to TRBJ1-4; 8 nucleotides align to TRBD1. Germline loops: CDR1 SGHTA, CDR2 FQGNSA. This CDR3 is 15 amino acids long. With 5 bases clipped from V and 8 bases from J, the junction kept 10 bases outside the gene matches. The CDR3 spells CASSTRQGNREKLFF. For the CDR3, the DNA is TGTGCCAGCAGCACGCGACAGGGGAACCGAGAAAAACTGTTTTTT.

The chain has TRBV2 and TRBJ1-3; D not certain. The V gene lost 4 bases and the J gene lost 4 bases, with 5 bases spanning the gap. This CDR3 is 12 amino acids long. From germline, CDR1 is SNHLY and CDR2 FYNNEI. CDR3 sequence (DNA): TGTGCCAGCAGTGCAGTGGGAAACACCATATATTTT. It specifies CASSAVGNTIYF.

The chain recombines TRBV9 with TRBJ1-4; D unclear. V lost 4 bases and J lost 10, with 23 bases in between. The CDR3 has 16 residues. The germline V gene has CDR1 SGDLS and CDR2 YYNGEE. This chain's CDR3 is CASSLPVSEARIKLFF. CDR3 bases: TGTGCCAGCAGCTTACCCGTTTCCGAGGCCCGAATAAAACTGTTTTTT.

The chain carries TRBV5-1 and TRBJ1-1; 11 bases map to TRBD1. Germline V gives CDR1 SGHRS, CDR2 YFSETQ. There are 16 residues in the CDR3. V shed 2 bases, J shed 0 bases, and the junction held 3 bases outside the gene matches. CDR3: CASSFRGQGVNTEAFF. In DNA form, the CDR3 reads TGCGCCAGCAGCTTCCGGGGACAGGGGGTGAACACTGAAGCTTTCTTT.

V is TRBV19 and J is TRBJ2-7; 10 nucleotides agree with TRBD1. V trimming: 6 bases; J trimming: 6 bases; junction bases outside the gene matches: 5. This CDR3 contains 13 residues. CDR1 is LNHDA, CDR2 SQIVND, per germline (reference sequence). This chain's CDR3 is CASRGTGVGEQYF. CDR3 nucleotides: TGTGCCAGTAGAGGGACAGGGGTTGGCGAGCAGTACTTC.

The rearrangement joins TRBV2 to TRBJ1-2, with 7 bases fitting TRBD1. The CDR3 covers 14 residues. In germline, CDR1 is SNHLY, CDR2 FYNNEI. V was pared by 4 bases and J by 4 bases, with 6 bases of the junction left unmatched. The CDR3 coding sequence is TGTGCCAGCAGTGGGGACAGCAGGATCTATGGCTACACCTTC. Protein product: CASSGDSRIYGYTF.

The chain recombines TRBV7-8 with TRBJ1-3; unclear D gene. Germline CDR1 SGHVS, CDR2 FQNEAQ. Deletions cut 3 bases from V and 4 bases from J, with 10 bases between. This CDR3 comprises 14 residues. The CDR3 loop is CASSLDGGGNTIYF. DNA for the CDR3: TGTGCCAGCAGCTTGGATGGCGGGGGAAACACCATATATTTT.

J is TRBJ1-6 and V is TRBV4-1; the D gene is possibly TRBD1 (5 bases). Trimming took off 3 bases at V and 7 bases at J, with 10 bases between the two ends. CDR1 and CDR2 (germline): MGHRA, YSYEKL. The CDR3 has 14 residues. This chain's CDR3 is CASSHQGSNSPLHF. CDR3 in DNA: TGCGCCAGCAGCCACCAGGGAAGCAATTCACCCCTCCACTTT.

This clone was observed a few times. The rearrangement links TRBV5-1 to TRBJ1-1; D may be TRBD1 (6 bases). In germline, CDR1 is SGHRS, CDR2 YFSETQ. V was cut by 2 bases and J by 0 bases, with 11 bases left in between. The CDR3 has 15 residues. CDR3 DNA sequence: TGCGCCAGCAGCTTCCGGGGGGCCCTGAACACTGAAGCTTTCTTT. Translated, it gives CASSFRGALNTEAFF.

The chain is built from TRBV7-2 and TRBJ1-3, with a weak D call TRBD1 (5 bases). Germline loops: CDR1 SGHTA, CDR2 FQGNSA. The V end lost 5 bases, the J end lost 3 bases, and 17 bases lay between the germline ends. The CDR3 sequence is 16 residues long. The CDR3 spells CASSPVGGLSGNTIYF. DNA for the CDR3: TGTGCCAGCAGCCCGGTGGGGGGTTTGAGTGGAAACACCATATATTTT.

The CDR3 DNA sequence: TGTGCCAGCAGCCCCTTGGGACAGGCATACGAGCAGTACTTC. Its protein product is CASSPLGQAYEQYF. V gene TRBV5-5 combines with J gene TRBJ2-7, with 8 bases identical to TRBD1. The ends lost 4 bases at V and 4 bases at J; junction bases unmatched: 7. The CDR3 is 14 amino acids. Looked up from germline, CDR1 is SGHKS and CDR2 is YYEKEE (reference sequence).

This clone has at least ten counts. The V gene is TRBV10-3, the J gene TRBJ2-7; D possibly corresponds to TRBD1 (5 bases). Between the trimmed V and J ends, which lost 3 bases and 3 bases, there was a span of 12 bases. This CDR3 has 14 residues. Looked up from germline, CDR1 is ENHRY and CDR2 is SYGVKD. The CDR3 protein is CAISEAGLLYEQYF. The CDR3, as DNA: TGTGCCATCAGTGAAGCAGGGCTCCTCTACGAGCAGTACTTC.